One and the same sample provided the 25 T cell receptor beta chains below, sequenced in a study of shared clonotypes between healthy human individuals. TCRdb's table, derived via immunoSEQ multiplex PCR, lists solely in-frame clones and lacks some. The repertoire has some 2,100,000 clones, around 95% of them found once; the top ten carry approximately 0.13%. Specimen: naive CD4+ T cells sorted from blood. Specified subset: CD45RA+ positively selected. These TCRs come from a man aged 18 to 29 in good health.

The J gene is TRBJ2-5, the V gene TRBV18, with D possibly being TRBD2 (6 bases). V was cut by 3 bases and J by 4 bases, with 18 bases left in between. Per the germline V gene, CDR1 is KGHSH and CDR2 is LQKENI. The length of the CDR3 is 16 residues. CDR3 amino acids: CASSPGPRLGPETQYF. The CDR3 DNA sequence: TGTGCCAGCTCACCGGGCCCGAGACTAGGTCCAGAGACCCAGTACTTC.

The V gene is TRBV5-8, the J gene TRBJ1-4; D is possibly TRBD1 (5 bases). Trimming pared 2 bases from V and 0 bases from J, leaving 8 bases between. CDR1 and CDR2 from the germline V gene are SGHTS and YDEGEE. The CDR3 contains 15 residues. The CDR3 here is CASSFRTPTNEKLFF. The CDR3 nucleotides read TGTGCCAGCAGCTTTCGGACACCAACTAATGAAAAACTGTTTTTT.

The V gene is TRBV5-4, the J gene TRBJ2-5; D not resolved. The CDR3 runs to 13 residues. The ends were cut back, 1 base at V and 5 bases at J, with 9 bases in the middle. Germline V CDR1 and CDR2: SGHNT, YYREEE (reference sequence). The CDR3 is CASSLRSRETQYF. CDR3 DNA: TGTGCCAGCAGCTTGAGATCCAGGGAGACCCAGTACTTC.

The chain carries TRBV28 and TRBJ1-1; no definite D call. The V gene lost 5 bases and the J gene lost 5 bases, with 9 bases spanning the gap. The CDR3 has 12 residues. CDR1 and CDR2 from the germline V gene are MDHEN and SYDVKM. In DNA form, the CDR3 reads TGTGCCAGCAGTAAAGGGTGGACTGAAGCTTTCTTT. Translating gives CASSKGWTEAFF.

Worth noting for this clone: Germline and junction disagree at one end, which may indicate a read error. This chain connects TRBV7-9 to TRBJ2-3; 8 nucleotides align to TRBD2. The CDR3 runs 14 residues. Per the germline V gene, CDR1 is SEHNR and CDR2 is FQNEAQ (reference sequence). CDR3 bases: TGTGCCAGCAGCCTAGCGGGTCTGGCAGATACGCAGTATTTT. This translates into CASSLAGLADTQYF. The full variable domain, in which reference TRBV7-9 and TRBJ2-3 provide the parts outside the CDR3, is DTGVSQNPRHKITKRGQNVTFRCDPISEHNRLYWYRQTLGQGPEFLTYFQNEAQLEKSRLLSDRFSAERPKGSFSTLEIQRTEQGDSAMYLCASSLAGLADTQYFGPGTRLTVL.

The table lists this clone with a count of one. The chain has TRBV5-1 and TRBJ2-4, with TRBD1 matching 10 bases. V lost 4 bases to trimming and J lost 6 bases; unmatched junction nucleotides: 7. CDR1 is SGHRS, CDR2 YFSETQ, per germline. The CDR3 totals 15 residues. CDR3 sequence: CASSPGGDRGNIQYF. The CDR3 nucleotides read TGCGCCAGCAGCCCCGGAGGGGACAGGGGAAACATTCAGTACTTC.

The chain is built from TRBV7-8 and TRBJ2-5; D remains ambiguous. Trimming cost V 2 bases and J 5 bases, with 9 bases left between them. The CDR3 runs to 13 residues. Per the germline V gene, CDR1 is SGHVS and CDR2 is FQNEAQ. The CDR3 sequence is CASSLSQIETQYF. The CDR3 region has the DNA TGTGCCAGCAGCTTAAGCCAGATTGAGACCCAGTACTTC.

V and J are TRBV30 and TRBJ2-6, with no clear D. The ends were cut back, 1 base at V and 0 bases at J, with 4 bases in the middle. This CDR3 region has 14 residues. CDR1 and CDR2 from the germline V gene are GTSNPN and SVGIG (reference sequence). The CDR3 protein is CAWSGDSGANVLTF. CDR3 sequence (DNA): TGTGCCTGGAGTGGCGACTCTGGGGCCAACGTCCTGACTTTC. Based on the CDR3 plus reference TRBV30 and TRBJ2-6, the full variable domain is SQTIHQWPATLVQPVGSPLSLECTVEGTSNPNLYWYRQAAGRGLQLLFYSVGIGQISSEVPQNLSASRPQDRQFILSSKKLLLSDSGFYLCAWSGDSGANVLTFGAGSRLTVL.

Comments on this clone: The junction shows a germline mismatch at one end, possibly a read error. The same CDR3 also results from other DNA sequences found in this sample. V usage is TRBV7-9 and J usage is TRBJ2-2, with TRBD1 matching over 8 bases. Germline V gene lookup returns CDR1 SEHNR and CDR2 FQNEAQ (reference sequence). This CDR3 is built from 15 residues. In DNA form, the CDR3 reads TGTGCCAGCAGTTTAGGACAGGGAGGAACCGGGGAGCTGTTTTTT. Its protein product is CASSLGQGGTGELFF.

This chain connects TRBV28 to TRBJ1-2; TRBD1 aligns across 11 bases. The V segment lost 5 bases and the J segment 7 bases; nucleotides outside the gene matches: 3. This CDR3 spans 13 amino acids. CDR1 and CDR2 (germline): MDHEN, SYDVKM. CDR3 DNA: TGTGCCAGCAGTGCGGGACAGGGGGTTGGCTACACCTTC. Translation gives CASSAGQGVGYTF.

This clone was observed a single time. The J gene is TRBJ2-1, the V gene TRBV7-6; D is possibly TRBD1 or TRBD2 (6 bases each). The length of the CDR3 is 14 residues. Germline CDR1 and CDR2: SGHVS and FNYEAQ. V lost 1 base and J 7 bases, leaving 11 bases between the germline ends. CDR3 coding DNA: TGTGCCAGCAGCTTAGGGGGGGCCAGGAATGAGCAGTTCTTC. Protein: CASSLGGARNEQFF.

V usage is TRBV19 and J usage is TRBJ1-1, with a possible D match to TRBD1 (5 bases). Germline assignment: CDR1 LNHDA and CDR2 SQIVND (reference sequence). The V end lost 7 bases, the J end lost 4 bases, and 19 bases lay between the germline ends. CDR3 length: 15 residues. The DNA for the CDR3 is TGTGCCAGTAACTTTGCAGGGACGGTCGGCACTGAAGCTTTCTTT. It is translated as CASNFAGTVGTEAFF.

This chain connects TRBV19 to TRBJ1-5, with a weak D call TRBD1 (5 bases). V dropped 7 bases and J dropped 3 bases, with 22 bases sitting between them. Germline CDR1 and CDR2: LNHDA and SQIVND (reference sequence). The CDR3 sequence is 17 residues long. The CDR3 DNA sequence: TGTGCCAGTAACCAAGCGGGGGAGGGACCCTCCAATCAGCCCCAGCATTTT. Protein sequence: CASNQAGEGPSNQPQHF.

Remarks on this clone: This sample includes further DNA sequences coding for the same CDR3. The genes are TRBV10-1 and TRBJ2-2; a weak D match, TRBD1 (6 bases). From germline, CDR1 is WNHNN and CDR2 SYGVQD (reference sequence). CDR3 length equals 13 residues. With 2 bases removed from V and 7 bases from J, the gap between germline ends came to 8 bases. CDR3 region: CASSERGNGELFF. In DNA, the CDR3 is TGCGCCAGCAGTGAGAGGGGGAACGGGGAGCTGTTTTTT.

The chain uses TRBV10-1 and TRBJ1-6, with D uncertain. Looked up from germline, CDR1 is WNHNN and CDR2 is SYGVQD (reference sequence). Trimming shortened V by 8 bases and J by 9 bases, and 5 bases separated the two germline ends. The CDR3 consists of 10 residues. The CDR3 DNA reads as TGCGCCAGCGCAGGTTCACCCCTCCACTTT. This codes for CASAGSPLHF.

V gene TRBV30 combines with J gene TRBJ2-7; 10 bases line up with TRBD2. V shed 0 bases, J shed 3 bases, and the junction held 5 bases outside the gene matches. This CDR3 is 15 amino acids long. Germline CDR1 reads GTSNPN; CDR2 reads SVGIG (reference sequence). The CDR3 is CAWSVKTSGYYEQYF. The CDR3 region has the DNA TGTGCCTGGAGTGTAAAGACTAGCGGGTACTACGAGCAGTACTTC.

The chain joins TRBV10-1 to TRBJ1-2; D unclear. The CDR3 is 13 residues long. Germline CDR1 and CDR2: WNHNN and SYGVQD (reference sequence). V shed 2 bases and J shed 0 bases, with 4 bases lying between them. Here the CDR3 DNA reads TGCGCCAGCAGTGAGGGGACTAACTATGGCTACACCTTC. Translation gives CASSEGTNYGYTF.

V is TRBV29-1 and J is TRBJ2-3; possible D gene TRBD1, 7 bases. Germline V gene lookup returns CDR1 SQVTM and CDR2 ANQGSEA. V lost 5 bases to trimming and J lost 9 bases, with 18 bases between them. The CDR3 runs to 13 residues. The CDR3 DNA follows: TGCAGCGTTAACCTGGAGGGACAGTGGACGCAGTATTTT. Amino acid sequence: CSVNLEGQWTQYF.

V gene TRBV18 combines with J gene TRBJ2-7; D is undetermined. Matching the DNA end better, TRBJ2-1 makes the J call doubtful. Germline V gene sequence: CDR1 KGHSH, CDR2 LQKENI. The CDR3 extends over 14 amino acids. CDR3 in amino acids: CASSPSGLRYEQFF. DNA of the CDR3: TGTGCCAGCTCACCATCCGGGCTTCGGTACGAGCAGTTCTTC.

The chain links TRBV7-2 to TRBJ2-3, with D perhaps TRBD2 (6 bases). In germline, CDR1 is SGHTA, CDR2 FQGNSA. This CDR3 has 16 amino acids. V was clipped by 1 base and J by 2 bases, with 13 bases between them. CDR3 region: CASSLVSGLLTDTQYF. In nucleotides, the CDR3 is TGTGCCAGCAGCTTAGTCTCGGGACTCCTCACAGATACGCAGTATTTT.

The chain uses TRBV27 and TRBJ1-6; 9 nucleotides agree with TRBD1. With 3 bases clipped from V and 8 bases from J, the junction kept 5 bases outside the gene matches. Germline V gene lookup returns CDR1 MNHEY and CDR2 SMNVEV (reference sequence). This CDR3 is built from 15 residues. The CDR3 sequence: CASSFGTGIDSPLHF. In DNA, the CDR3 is TGTGCCAGCAGTTTTGGGACAGGGATCGATTCACCCCTCCACTTT.

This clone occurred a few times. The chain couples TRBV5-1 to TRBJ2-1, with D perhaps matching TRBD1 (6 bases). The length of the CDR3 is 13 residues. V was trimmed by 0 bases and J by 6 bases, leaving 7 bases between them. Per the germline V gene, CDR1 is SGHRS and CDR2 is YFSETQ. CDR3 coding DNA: TGCGCCAGCAGCTTGGACAGGGCCAATGAGCAGTTCTTC. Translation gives CASSLDRANEQFF.

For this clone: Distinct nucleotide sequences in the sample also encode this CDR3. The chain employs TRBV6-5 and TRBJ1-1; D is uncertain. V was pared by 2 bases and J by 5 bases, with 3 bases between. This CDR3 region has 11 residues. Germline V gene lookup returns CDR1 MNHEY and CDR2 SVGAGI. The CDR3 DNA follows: TGTGCCAGCAGTTACCGGACTGAAGCTTTCTTT. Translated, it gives CASSYRTEAFF.

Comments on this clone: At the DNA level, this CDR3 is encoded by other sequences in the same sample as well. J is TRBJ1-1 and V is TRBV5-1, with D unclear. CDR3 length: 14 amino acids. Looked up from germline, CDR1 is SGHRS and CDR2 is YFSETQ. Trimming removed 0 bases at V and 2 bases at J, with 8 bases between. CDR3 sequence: CASSLVAGNTEAFF. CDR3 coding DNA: TGCGCCAGCAGCTTGGTCGCGGGAAACACTGAAGCTTTCTTT.

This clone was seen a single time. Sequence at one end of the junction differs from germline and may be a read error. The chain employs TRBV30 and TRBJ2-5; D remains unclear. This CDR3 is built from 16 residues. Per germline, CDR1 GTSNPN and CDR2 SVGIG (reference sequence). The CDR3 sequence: CAWSQRAEIYQEAQYF. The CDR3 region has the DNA TGTGCCTGGAGCCAACGGGCAGAGATATATCAAGAGGCCCAGTACTTC.